A selection of T cell receptor beta chains follows, all from one sample in a study of blood T cell repertoires in COVID-19. Profiling relied on immunoSEQ multiplex PCR, and the TCRdb table lists in-frame clones only, not all of them. In the table there are 200,000 or so clones, roughly 80% of which are singletons. Sequenced: peripheral blood. These receptors all stem from a human donor in a cohort sampled during active COVID-19. The CDR3 runs from the conserved cysteine through the conserved F or W. A D gene is named only where the DNA matches it firmly. Size tells how often a clone was seen (once, few, many) or the class of an expanded clone, and some rows leave it out.

d_gene	len	j_gene	v_gene	abundance	CDR3nt	CDR3aa
TRBD2	18	TRBJ2-7	TRBV5-5	.	TGTGCCAGCAGCTTGGGGGGACTAGCGGGAGGGCAAATCAGCGAGCAGTACTTC	CASSLGGLAGGQISEQYF
.	13	TRBJ1-2	TRBV12-3/TRBV12-4	.	TGTGCCAGCAGCCCGACAGGAAACTATGGCTACACCTTC	CASSPTGNYGYTF
TRBD2	16	TRBJ2-1	TRBV19	.	TGTGCCAGTAGTATAGAAGGGACTAGCGGTTACAATGAGCAGTTCTTC	CASSIEGTSGYNEQFF
TRBD2	16	TRBJ2-3	TRBV6-5	few	TGTGCCAGCAGTTACTCGCTAGCGGGAGGACCAGATACGCAGTATTTT	CASSYSLAGGPDTQYF
TRBD1	13	TRBJ1-1	TRBV19	.	TGTGCCAGTAGCCAGGGGGCCGGGACTGAAGCTTTCTTT	CASSQGAGTEAFF
.	16	TRBJ2-2	TRBV5-1	.	TGCGCCAGCAGCTTGGCTCCGGGAACGAACACCGGGGAGCTGTTTTTT	CASSLAPGTNTGELFF
TRBD1	15	TRBJ2-5	TRBV5-4	.	TGTGCCAGCAGCGAGGACAGGGGGAGGCAAGAGACCCAGTACTTC	CASSEDRGRQETQYF
.	13	TRBJ2-7	TRBV2	.	TGTGCCAGCAGTGAAGAACAGGTCTACGAGCAGTACTTC	CASSEEQVYEQYF
TRBD2	19	TRBJ2-7	TRBV7-2	.	TGTGCCAGCAGCATTGCGGGACTAGCGGGAGGGGGATTCCCCTACGAGCAGTACTTC	CASSIAGLAGGGFPYEQYF
TRBD2	16	TRBJ2-1	TRBV19	.	TGTGCCAGTCATAGGACTAGCGGGAACATGTACAATGAGCAGTTCTTC	CASHRTSGNMYNEQFF
.	16	TRBJ2-6	TRBV24-1	.	TGTGCCACTTCCGGGGGACGAGGCTCTGGGGCCAACGTCCTGACTTTC	CATSGGRGSGANVLTF
.	15	TRBJ1-6	TRBV27	.	TGTGCCAGCAGTTTATCGGGACAATATAATTCACCCCTCCACTTT	CASSLSGQYNSPLHF
.	15	TRBJ1-5	TRBV28	.	TGTGCCAGCAACCTCGAGGGTAGGAACAATCAGCCCCAGCATTTT	CASNLEGRNNQPQHF